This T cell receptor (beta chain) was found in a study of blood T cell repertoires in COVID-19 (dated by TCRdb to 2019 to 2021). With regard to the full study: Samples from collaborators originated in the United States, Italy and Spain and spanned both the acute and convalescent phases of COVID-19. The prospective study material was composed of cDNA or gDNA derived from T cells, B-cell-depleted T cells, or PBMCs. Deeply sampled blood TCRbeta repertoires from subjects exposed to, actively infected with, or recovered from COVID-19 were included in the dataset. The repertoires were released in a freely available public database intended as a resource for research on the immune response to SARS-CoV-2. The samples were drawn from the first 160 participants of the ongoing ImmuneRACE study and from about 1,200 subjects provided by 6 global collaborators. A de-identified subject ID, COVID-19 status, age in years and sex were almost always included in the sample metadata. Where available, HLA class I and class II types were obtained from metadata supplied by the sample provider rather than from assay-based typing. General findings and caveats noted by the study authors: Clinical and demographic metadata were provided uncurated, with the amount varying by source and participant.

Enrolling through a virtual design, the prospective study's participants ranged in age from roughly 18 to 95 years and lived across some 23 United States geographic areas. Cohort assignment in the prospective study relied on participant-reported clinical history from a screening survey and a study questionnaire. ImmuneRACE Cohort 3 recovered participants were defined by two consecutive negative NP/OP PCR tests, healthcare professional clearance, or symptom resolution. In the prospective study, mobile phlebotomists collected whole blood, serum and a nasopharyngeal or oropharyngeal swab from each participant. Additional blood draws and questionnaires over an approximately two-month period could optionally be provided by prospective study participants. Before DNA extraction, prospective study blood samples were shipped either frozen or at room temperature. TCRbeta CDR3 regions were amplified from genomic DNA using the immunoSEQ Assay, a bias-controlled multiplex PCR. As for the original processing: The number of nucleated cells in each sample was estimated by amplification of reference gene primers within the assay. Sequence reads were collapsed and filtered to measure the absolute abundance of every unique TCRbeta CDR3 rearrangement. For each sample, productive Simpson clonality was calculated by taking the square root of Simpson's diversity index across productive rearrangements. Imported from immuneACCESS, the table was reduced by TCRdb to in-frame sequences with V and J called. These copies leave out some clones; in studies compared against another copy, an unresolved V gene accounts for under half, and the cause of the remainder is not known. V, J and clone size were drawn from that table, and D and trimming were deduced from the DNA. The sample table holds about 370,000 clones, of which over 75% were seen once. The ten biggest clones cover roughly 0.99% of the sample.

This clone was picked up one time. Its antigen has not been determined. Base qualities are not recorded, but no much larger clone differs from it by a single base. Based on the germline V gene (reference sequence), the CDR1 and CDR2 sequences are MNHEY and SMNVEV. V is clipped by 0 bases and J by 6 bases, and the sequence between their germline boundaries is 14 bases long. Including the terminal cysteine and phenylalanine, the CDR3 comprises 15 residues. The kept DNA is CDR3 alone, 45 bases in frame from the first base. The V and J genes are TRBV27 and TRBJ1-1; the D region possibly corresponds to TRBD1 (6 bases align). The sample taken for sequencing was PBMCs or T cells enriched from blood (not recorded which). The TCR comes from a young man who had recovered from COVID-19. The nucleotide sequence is TGTGCCAGCAGTTTATCGGGTCCACAGGGCGCTGAAGCTTTCTTT. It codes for CASSLSGPQGAEAFF.